One and the same sample provided the 20 T cell receptor beta chains below, sequenced in a study of T cells in Graves' hyperthyroidism and ophthalmopathy. TCR beta CDR3 regions were amplified from RNA transcripts. HTBI primers were the set used in a first-round RT-PCR of the TCR CDR3. TCRdb passed the multiplex PCR reads through MiXCR, listing each CDR3 protein once. The sample carries around 380,000 distinct CDR3 sequences, approximately 13% recorded once. Sequencing input: blood. These receptors were obtained from a man younger than 45 with Graves' hyperthyroidism that later progressed to Graves' ophthalmopathy.

This clonotype was found many times. This chain uses TRBV20-1 with TRBJ1-5; D may be TRBD1 (6 bases). Germline lookup yields CDR1 DFQATT and CDR2 SNEGSKA (reference sequence). This CDR3 has 16 residues. V was clipped by 0 bases and J by 4 bases, with 16 bases between them. CDR3 nucleotides: TGCAGTGCTAGAGATCCCAGGGGAGGGGGGAATCAGCCCCAGCATTTT. Amino acid sequence: CSARDPRGGGNQPQHF.

This clonotype has a count of ten or more. This sequence joins TRBV18 and TRBJ1-4; D is uncertain. Deletions cut 6 bases from V and 4 bases from J, with 15 bases between. CDR1 and CDR2 (germline): KGHSH, LQKENI. The CDR3 is 15 amino acids. The CDR3 region is CASSPGDGSNEKLFF. CDR3 sequence (DNA): TGTGCCAGCTCGCCCGGAGACGGTAGTAATGAAAAACTGTTTTTT.

A note on this clonotype: A clone one base away is much larger, so this may be a read error. CDR3 region: CASSPAGQGRGEQYF. The DNA of the CDR3 is TGTGCCAGCAGTCCCGCGGGACAGGGACGCGGTGAGCAGTACTTC. The J gene is TRBJ2-7, the V gene TRBV27, with 9 nucleotides matching TRBD1. Trimming took 5 bases from V and 7 from J; bases not matched to a gene: 12. Germline values: CDR1 MNHEY, CDR2 SMNVEV (reference sequence). This CDR3 comprises 15 residues.

This rearrangement joins TRBV28 to TRBJ2-7; D uncertain. Germline values: CDR1 MDHEN, CDR2 SYDVKM. Deletions cut 5 bases from V and 3 bases from J, with 17 bases between. CDR3 length equals 15 residues. As DNA, the CDR3 is TGTGCCAGCAGTCCCCGCGGCAGGAGTAACTACGAGCAGTACTTC. It codes for CASSPRGRSNYEQYF. Filled out from reference TRBV28 and TRBJ2-7, the complete variable domain reads DVKVTQSSRYLVKRTGEKVFLECVQDMDHENMFWYRQDPGLGLRLIYFSYDVKMKEKGDIPEGYSVSREKKERFSLILESASTNQTSMYLCASSPRGRSNYEQYFGPGTRLTVT.

This clonotype was seen only once. The chain couples TRBV9 to TRBJ2-1; D not certain. Germline V gene sequence: CDR1 SGDLS, CDR2 YYNGEE. The CDR3 contains 15 residues. The germline V and J ends were trimmed by 0 bases and 2 bases, with 9 bases remaining between them. The chain's CDR3 is CASSVAAAPYNEQFF. The CDR3 region has the DNA TGTGCCAGCAGCGTAGCGGCGGCCCCCTACAATGAGCAGTTCTTC. Full variable domain (rest looked up from reference TRBV9 and TRBJ2-1): DSGVTQTPKHLITATGQRVTLRCSPRSGDLSVYWYQQSLDQGLQFLIQYYNGEERAKGNILERFSAQQFPDLHSELNLSSLELGDSALYFCASSVAAAPYNEQFFGPGTRLTVL.

This clonotype was detected ten times or more. This chain joins TRBV2 and TRBJ2-1; TRBD2 might be the D (6 bases). The CDR3 is made up of 14 amino acids. The V gene's germline CDR1 is SNHLY and CDR2 FYNNEI. V was trimmed by 8 bases and J by 8 bases, leaving 19 bases between them. The chain's CDR3 is CASCTGVPFYEQFF. The CDR3 nucleotides read TGTGCCAGCTGTACGGGGGTACCATTCTATGAGCAGTTCTTC.

This clonotype was seen ten or more times. For the CDR3, the DNA is TGTGCCAGCAGCTTAGAACGGGCAACTAATGAAAAACTGTTTTTT. Its protein is CASSLERATNEKLFF. The V and J genes are TRBV7-2 and TRBJ1-4; no definite D call. This CDR3 is built from 15 residues. The V gene's germline CDR1 is SGHTA and CDR2 FQGNSA. The ends were cut back, 1 base at V and 0 bases at J, with 6 bases in the middle.

This clonotype was picked up a small number of times. This chain connects TRBV19 to TRBJ2-7, with TRBD1 matching over 7 bases. CDR1 LNHDA and CDR2 SQIVND come from the germline V gene (reference sequence). Trimming at V came to 6 bases and at J to 2 bases, leaving 10 bases not matched to a gene. The CDR3 extends over 15 amino acids. The CDR3 sequence: CASRPRQGPTYEQYF. The CDR3 coding sequence is TGTGCCAGTAGGCCGAGACAGGGTCCTACCTACGAGCAGTACTTC.

This clonotype was seen ten or more times. V usage is TRBV28 and J usage is TRBJ1-5; no definite D call. The CDR3 length is 15 residues. Trimming took 10 bases from V and 2 from J, leaving 18 bases between them. Germline CDR1 is MDHEN and CDR2 is SYDVKM. The CDR3 here is CATKFLLGGNQPQHF. CDR3 DNA: TGTGCCACCAAATTCTTACTGGGCGGCAATCAGCCCCAGCATTTT. The complete variable domain, with remaining parts taken from reference TRBV28 and TRBJ1-5, reads DVKVTQSSRYLVKRTGEKVFLECVQDMDHENMFWYRQDPGLGLRLIYFSYDVKMKEKGDIPEGYSVSREKKERFSLILESASTNQTSMYLCATKFLLGGNQPQHFGDGTRLSIL.

This chain connects TRBV4-1 to TRBJ2-2; perhaps TRBD1 as D (6 bases). This CDR3 is built from 15 residues. The V end was cut by 4 bases, the J end by 1 base, with 10 bases between. Germline CDR1 MGHRA, CDR2 YSYEKL. The CDR3 loop is CASSLRGLNTGELFF. The CDR3 DNA sequence: TGCGCCAGCAGCCTGAGGGGGTTGAACACCGGGGAGCTGTTTTTT.

This clonotype was counted a few times. This sequence joins TRBV24-1 and TRBJ2-7; the match to TRBD1 covers 7 bases. J lost 3 bases, V lost 4 bases, and 11 bases had no gene match. In germline, CDR1 is KGHDR, CDR2 SFDVKD. CDR3 length: 16 residues. This CDR3 reads CATSDPHSGQNYEQYF. The CDR3 nucleotides read TGTGCCACCAGTGACCCCCATTCGGGACAGAACTACGAGCAGTACTTC.

This clonotype was picked up many times. The chain carries TRBV20-1 and TRBJ2-3, with D possibly TRBD1 on 5 matching bases. This CDR3 contains 15 residues. Germline assignment: CDR1 DFQATT and CDR2 SNEGSKA (reference sequence). Deletions cut 0 bases from V and 2 bases from J, with 12 bases between. This CDR3 is CSAREGAAPTDTQYF. The CDR3, as DNA: TGCAGTGCTAGAGAAGGGGCGGCGCCCACAGATACGCAGTATTTT.

This rearrangement joins TRBV12-5 to TRBJ2-5; TRBD1 or TRBD2 may be the D gene (6 bases each). Trimming stripped 0 bases from V and 2 bases from J, with 16 bases between. This CDR3 spans 17 amino acids. Germline CDR1 and CDR2: LGHNT and FRNRAP. CDR3 region: CASGLVLRGVIQETQYF. CDR3 nucleotides: TGTGCTAGTGGTTTGGTACTTAGGGGGGTCATTCAAGAGACCCAGTACTTC.

This clonotype was seen at least ten times. The chain carries TRBV12-3 or TRBV12-4 and TRBJ1-2; D possibly corresponds to TRBD1 (6 bases). CDR3 length equals 15 residues. Trimming pared 5 bases from V and 0 bases from J, leaving 13 bases between. The CDR3 region has the DNA TGTGCCAGCAGTCCAGACAGGCGACCTAACTATGGCTACACCTTC. Residues: CASSPDRRPNYGYTF.

This clonotype was found many times. The V gene is TRBV12-3 or TRBV12-4, the J gene TRBJ2-7; 7 bases match TRBD1. This CDR3 has 11 residues. V dropped 8 bases and J dropped 6; count of bases not matched to a gene: 4. The CDR3 DNA follows: TGTGCCAGCGGCAGGGGGTCCGAGCAGTACTTC. Residues: CASGRGSEQYF.

In this sample, this clonotype turned up a few times. The chain carries TRBV7-9 and TRBJ2-1; tentative D call: TRBD2 (6 bases). Trimming cost V 2 bases and J 10 bases, with 15 bases left between them. Germline V CDR1 and CDR2: SEHNR, FQNEAQ (reference sequence). The CDR3 contains 14 residues. The CDR3 bases are TGTGCCAGCAGCTTAACTTTGCGGGGTGGAGAGCAGTTCTTC. Protein product: CASSLTLRGGEQFF.

This sequence joins TRBV28 and TRBJ2-2; 14 bases agree with TRBD2. With 4 bases clipped from V and 1 base from J, the junction kept 5 bases outside the gene matches. The CDR3 is 18 amino acids. Germline assignment: CDR1 MDHEN and CDR2 SYDVKM. The CDR3 reads CASSSGTSGGENTGELFF. In nucleotides, the CDR3 is TGTGCCAGCAGTTCCGGGACTAGCGGGGGAGAGAACACCGGGGAGCTGTTTTTT.

There are many counts of this clonotype. The chain joins TRBV5-5 to TRBJ2-7; no clear D. Germline V gene lookup returns CDR1 SGHKS and CDR2 YYEKEE (reference sequence). The CDR3 is 16 residues long. V gave up 7 bases and J gave up 0 bases, with 20 bases separating them. The CDR3 region is CASAQASSSSSYEQYF. The CDR3 bases are TGTGCCAGCGCCCAGGCGAGCAGCTCCAGCTCCTACGAGCAGTACTTC.

V usage is TRBV18 and J usage is TRBJ2-5, with D perhaps TRBD2 (6 bases). This CDR3 spans 13 amino acids. The V gene's germline CDR1 is KGHSH and CDR2 LQKENI. Trimming took 4 bases from V and 7 from J, leaving 13 bases between them. The CDR3 region is CASSLSKEGTQYF. CDR3 DNA: TGTGCCAGCTCACTATCGAAGGAGGGGACCCAGTACTTC.

The CDR3 here is CASSGGSETGELFF. The CDR3 DNA sequence: TGTGCCAGCAGTGGGGGTAGCGAAACCGGGGAGCTGTTTTTT. V usage is TRBV6-4 and J usage is TRBJ2-2; perhaps TRBD2 as D (5 bases). CDR1 MRHNA and CDR2 SNTAGT come from the germline V gene. Trimming removed 4 bases from V and 5 bases from J, with 11 bases in between. The CDR3 loop spans 14 amino acids.